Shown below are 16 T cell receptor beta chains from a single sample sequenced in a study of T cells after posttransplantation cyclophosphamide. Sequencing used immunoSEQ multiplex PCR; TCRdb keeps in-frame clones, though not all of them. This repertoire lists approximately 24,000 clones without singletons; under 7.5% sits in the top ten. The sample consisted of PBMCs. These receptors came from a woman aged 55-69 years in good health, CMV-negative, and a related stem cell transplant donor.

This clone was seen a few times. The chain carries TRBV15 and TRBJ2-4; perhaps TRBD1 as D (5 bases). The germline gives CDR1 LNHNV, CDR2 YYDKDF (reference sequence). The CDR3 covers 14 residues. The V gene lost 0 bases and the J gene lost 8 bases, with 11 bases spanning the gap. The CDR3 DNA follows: TGTGCCACCAGCAGAGATCAGGGCTCGCACATTCAGTACTTC. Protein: CATSRDQGSHIQYF.

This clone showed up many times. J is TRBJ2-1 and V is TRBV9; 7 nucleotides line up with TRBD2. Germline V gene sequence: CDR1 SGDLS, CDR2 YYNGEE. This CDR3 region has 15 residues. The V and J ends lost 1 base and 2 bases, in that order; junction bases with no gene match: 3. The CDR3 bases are TGTGCCAGCAGCGTACGACTAGCTACCTACAATGAGCAGTTCTTC. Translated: CASSVRLATYNEQFF.

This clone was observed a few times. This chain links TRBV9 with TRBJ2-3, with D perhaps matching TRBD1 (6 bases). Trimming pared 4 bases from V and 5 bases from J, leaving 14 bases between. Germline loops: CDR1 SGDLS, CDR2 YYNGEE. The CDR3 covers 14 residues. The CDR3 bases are TGTGCCAGCAGCTTTGAGGGGGTCGGAGATACGCAGTATTTT. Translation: CASSFEGVGDTQYF.

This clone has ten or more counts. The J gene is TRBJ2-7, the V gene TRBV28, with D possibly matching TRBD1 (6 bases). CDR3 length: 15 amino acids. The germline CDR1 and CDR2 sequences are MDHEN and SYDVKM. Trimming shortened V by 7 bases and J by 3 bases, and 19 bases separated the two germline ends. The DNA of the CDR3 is TGTGCCAGCACCCACAACAGGGTAGGAGGCTACGAGCAGTACGTC. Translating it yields CASTHNRVGGYEQYV.

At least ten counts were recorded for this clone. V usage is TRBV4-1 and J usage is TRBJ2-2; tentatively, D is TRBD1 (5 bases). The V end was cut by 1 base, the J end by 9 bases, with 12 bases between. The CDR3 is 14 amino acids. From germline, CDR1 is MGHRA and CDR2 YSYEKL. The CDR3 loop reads CASSQGREVWELFF. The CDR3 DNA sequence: TGCGCCAGCAGCCAAGGCAGGGAAGTATGGGAGCTGTTTTTT.

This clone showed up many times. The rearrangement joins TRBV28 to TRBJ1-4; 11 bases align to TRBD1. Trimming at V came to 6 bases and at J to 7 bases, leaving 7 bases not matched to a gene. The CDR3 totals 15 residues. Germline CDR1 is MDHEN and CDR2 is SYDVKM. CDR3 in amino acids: CASSGSGQGGEKLFF. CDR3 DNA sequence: TGTGCCAGCAGCGGGTCGGGACAGGGGGGTGAAAAACTGTTTTTT.

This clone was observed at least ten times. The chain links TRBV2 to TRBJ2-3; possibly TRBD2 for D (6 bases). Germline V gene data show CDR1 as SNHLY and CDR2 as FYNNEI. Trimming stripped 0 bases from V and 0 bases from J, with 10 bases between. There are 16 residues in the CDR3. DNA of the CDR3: TGTGCCAGCAGTGAAGCCTCGGGGGTTAGCACAGATACGCAGTATTTT. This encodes CASSEASGVSTDTQYF.

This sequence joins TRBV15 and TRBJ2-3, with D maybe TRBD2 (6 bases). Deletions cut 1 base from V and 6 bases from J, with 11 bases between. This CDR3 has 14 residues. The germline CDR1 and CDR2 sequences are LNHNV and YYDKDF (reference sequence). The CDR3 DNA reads TGTGCCACCAGCAGAGGTTCGCTAGCGGATACGCAGTATTTT. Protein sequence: CATSRGSLADTQYF.

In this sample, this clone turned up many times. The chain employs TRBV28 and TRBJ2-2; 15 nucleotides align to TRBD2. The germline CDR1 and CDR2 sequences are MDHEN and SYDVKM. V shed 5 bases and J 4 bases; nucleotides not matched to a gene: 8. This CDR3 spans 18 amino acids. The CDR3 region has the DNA TGTGCCAGCAGTCCCAGGACTAGCGGGGGGGCCCTCACCGGGGAGCTGTTTTTT. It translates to CASSPRTSGGALTGELFF.

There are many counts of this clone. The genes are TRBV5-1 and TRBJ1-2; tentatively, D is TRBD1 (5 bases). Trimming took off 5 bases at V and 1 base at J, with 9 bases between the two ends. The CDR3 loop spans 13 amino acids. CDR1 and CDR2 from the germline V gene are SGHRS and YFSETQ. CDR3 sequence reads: CASRGAGNYGYTF. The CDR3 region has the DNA TGCGCCAGCAGAGGGGCCGGTAACTATGGCTACACCTTC. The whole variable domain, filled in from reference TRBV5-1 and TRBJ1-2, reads KAGVTQTPRYLIKTRGQQVTLSCSPISGHRSVSWYQQTPGQGLQFLFEYFSETQRNKGNFPGRFSGRQFSNSRSEMNVSTLELGDSALYLCASRGAGNYGYTFGSGTRLTVV.

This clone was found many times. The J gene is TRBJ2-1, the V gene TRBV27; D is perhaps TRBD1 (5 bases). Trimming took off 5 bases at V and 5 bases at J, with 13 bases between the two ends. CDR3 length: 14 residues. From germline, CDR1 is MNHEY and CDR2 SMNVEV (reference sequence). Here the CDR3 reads CASSKAATDNEQFF. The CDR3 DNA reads TGTGCCAGCAGTAAGGCAGCGACAGACAATGAGCAGTTCTTC.

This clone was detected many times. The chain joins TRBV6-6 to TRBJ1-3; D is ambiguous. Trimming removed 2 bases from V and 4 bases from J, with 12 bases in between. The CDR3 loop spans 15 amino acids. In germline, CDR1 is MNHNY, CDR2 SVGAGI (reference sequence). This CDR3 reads CASSYAASIGNTIYF. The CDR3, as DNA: TGTGCCAGCAGTTACGCGGCGAGTATAGGAAACACCATATATTTT.

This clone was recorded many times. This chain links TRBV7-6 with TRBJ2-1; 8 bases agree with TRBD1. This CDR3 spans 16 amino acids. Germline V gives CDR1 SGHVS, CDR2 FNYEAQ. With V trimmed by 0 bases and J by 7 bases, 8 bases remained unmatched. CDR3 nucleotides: TGTGCCAGCAGCTTAGCGCGGACAGGGTGGGGTAATGAGCAGTTCTTC. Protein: CASSLARTGWGNEQFF.

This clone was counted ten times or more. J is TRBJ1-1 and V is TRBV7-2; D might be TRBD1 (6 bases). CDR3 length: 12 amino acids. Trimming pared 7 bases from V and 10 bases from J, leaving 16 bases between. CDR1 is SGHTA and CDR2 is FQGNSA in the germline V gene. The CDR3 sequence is CASTKGGVAAFF. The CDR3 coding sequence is TGTGCCAGCACCAAAGGGGGGGTAGCAGCTTTCTTT.

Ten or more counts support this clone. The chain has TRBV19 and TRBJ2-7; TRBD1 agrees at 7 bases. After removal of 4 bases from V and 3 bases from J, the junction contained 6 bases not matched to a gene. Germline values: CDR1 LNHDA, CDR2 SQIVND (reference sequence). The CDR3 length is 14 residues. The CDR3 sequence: CASSKGTVNYEQYF. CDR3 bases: TGTGCCAGTAGTAAAGGGACAGTTAACTACGAGCAGTACTTC.

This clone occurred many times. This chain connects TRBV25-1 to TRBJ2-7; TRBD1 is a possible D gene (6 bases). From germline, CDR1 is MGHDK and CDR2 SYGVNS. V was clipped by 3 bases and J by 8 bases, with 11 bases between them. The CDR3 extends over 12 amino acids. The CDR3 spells CASSEGQRKQYF. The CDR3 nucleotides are TGTGCCAGCAGTGAGGGACAAAGGAAGCAGTACTTC.